This entry is about one TCR beta chain. The antigen remains undetermined. TCRdb's table, derived via immunoSEQ multiplex PCR, lists solely in-frame clones and lacks some. Of under 140,000 clones in the sample, roughly 90% were seen once. From germline, CDR1 is ENHRY and CDR2 SYGVKD. V lost 6 bases and J 3 bases, leaving 11 bases between the germline ends. The CDR3 is 13 residues long. The sample is drawn from a study of T cell responses to AZD1222 COVID-19 vaccine. Study observations and caveats: An increase in Spike-specific TCR breadth and depth was observed after two AZD1222 doses. The study sampled repertoires only after the peak T cell response. Spike-wide vaccine-associated CD4 TCRs dominated at 160-218 and 743-854.

This receptor was obtained from an adult who received the AZD1222 COVID-19 vaccine. J is TRBJ1-1 and V is TRBV10-3; no clear D. The source was peripheral blood, collected 28 days after the second AZD1222 dose. The CDR3 DNA follows: TGTGCCATCAGAACGGGTGGTTACACTGAAGCTTTCTTT. It translates to CAIRTGGYTEAFF.